A single sample is the source of the 18 T cell receptor beta chains below, sequenced in a study of PD-L1 blockade in urothelial cancer. Clones were read by immunoSEQ multiplex PCR, and TCRdb kept only the in-frame ones, dropping some. The sample has 70,000 to 90,000 clones, more than 75% seen once. Regarding time point: pretreatment peripheral blood. Source: PBMCs, taken around atezolizumab (anti-PD-L1) treatment. The source of these receptors is a man in his sixties with urothelial cancer.

The chain joins TRBV6-6 to TRBJ1-1, with a possible D match to TRBD1 (5 bases). Trimming stripped 4 bases from V and 1 base from J, with 10 bases between. The CDR3 has 14 residues. The germline V gene encodes CDR1 MNHNY and CDR2 SVGAGI (reference sequence). The CDR3 here is CASSSQVENTEAFF. In DNA form, the CDR3 reads TGTGCCAGCAGTTCACAGGTAGAGAACACTGAAGCTTTCTTT.

J is TRBJ2-3 and V is TRBV10-3, with 7 bases matching TRBD2. Trimming cost V 8 bases and J 4 bases; bases outside gene matches: 15. Germline loops: CDR1 ENHRY, CDR2 SYGVKD. The CDR3 has 16 amino acids. The CDR3 DNA reads TGTGCCATCTCATCCTTCAAGACCAGCGGGGCAGATACGCAGTATTTT. Translation gives CAISSFKTSGADTQYF.

This clone has just a few counts. The chain is built from TRBV2 and TRBJ1-4; D is unresolved. The germline V gene encodes CDR1 SNHLY and CDR2 FYNNEI. Trimming shortened V by 6 bases and J by 0 bases, and 20 bases separated the two germline ends. The CDR3 contains 18 residues. The CDR3 loop reads CASSVMDGLPSTNEKLFF. The CDR3 region has the DNA TGTGCCAGCAGCGTTATGGACGGACTCCCTTCAACTAATGAAAAACTGTTTTTT.

This clone was observed a few times. The genes are TRBV9 and TRBJ2-1; 12 bases are shared with TRBD2. Germline loops: CDR1 SGDLS, CDR2 YYNGEE. The CDR3 contains 19 residues. Losses at the gene ends were 0 bases for V and 0 bases for J; bases not matched to a gene: 7. Here the CDR3 reads CASSVDGLAGYSSYNEQFF. In nucleotides, the CDR3 is TGTGCCAGCAGCGTAGACGGACTAGCGGGATACAGCTCCTACAATGAGCAGTTCTTC.

V is TRBV2 and J is TRBJ2-7; the match to TRBD2 covers 13 bases. V gave up 1 base and J gave up 3 bases; unmatched junction bases: 0. This CDR3 region has 15 residues. CDR1 SNHLY and CDR2 FYNNEI come from the germline V gene. DNA of the CDR3: TGTGCCAGCAGTGAAGGGACTAGCGGGAGCTACGAGCAGTACTTC. Translating it yields CASSEGTSGSYEQYF.

The chain uses TRBV21-1 and TRBJ1-4; the table gives TRBD1 as D, unverified against the DNA. TRBV21-1 is given as a pseudogene. The CDR3 runs to 17 residues. CDR3 DNA: TGTGCCAGCAGCAACTATACGGAAGGGACAGGTAATGAAAAACTGTTTTTT. This codes for CASSNYTEGTGNEKLFF.

The rearrangement uses TRBV10-1 and TRBJ2-2; the match to TRBD1 covers 8 bases. Germline V gene data show CDR1 as WNHNN and CDR2 as SYGVQD (reference sequence). This CDR3 has 16 residues. V lost 6 bases, J lost 5 bases, and 11 bases stayed unmatched. The chain's CDR3 is CASSLSRGRGTGELFF. In nucleotides, the CDR3 is TGCGCCAGCAGCCTAAGCAGGGGGCGCGGGACCGGGGAGCTGTTTTTT.

The rearrangement joins TRBV6-5 to TRBJ2-3; 7 nucleotides line up with TRBD2. Trimming took 7 bases from V and 2 from J; bases not matched to a gene: 9. Germline CDR1 reads MNHEY; CDR2 reads SVGAGI. This CDR3 region has 15 residues. The CDR3 reads CASKRRGDLTDTQYF. CDR3 sequence (DNA): TGTGCCAGCAAAAGACGGGGGGACCTCACAGATACGCAGTATTTT.

The chain combines TRBV18 with TRBJ1-5, with D perhaps TRBD1 (5 bases). Deletions cut 6 bases from V and 0 bases from J, with 9 bases between. The CDR3 extends over 14 amino acids. Germline V gene sequence: CDR1 KGHSH, CDR2 LQKENI. CDR3: CASSDRDSNQPQHF. The CDR3 DNA reads TGTGCCAGCTCCGACAGAGATAGCAATCAGCCCCAGCATTTT. Full variable domain (missing parts from reference TRBV18 and TRBJ1-5): NAGVMQNPRHLVRRRGQEARLRCSPMKGHSHVYWYRQLPEEGLKFMVYLQKENIIDESGMPKERFSAEFPKEGPSILRIQQVVRGDSAAYFCASSDRDSNQPQHFGDGTRLSIL.

This clone was seen just once. V and J are TRBV6-1 and TRBJ2-3, with 10 bases that match TRBD1. The CDR3 extends over 15 amino acids. The V segment lost 10 bases and the J segment 7 bases; nucleotides outside the gene matches: 14. Germline loops: CDR1 MNHNS, CDR2 SASEGT. The CDR3 DNA is TGTGCCATACTTGAACCGACAGGGGGCGGATATACGCAGTATTTT. Translated: CAILEPTGGGYTQYF.

This clone was observed many times. The rearrangement links TRBV30 to TRBJ1-1, with D perhaps matching TRBD1 (5 bases). V was pared by 2 bases and J by 3 bases, with 25 bases between. The CDR3 spans 18 residues. Germline assignment: CDR1 GTSNPN and CDR2 SVGIG (reference sequence). CDR3 DNA: TGTGCCTGGAGTTTATTCCGAGGGGACTTTAAAGGAGACACTGAAGCTTTCTTT. Translation gives CAWSLFRGDFKGDTEAFF.

The genes are TRBV19 and TRBJ2-3, with 10 bases lining up with TRBD1. The CDR3 contains 16 residues. CDR1 is LNHDA and CDR2 is SQIVND in the germline V gene (reference sequence). V lost 4 bases, J lost 4 bases, and 8 bases stayed unmatched. CDR3 in DNA: TGTGCCAGTAGTACCGACAGGGGGCGCGAGGCAGATACGCAGTATTTT. The encoded protein is CASSTDRGREADTQYF.

The gene calls are TRBV5-1 and TRBJ1-4; 10 positions agree with TRBD1. In germline, CDR1 is SGHRS, CDR2 YFSETQ. With 4 bases clipped from V and 7 bases from J, the junction kept 7 bases outside the gene matches. The CDR3 has 15 amino acids. Here the CDR3 reads CASSVTGGASEKLFF. CDR3 in DNA: TGCGCCAGCAGCGTGACAGGGGGCGCGTCTGAAAAACTGTTTTTT.

The J gene is TRBJ2-5, the V gene TRBV2; D remains unclear. The germline CDR1 and CDR2 sequences are SNHLY and FYNNEI. V was clipped by 7 bases and J by 1 base, with 10 bases between them. The CDR3 extends over 13 amino acids. Here the CDR3 reads CASNSLTQETQYF. In nucleotides, the CDR3 is TGTGCCAGCAACTCACTTACCCAAGAGACCCAGTACTTC.

The rearrangement links TRBV5-1 to TRBJ1-2; 7 bases fit TRBD1. CDR3 size: 15 residues. J lost 2 bases, V lost 3 bases, and 7 bases had no gene match. Per germline, CDR1 SGHRS and CDR2 YFSETQ. CDR3 protein: CASSSLGQSNYGYTF. CDR3 DNA: TGCGCCAGCAGCTCCTTGGGACAGTCGAACTATGGCTACACCTTC.

The chain employs TRBV6-6 and TRBJ1-5; unclear D gene. CDR1 is MNHNY and CDR2 is SVGAGI in the germline V gene (reference sequence). The CDR3 is 13 amino acids. V lost 6 bases and J 5 bases, leaving 11 bases between the germline ends. The CDR3 loop is CASSLNEDQPQHF. CDR3 nucleotide sequence: TGTGCCAGCAGCCTTAACGAGGATCAGCCCCAGCATTTT.

V gene TRBV28 combines with J gene TRBJ2-2, with D possibly matching TRBD1 (5 bases). Trimming took 10 bases from V and 0 from J, leaving 9 bases between them. Germline V gene sequence: CDR1 MDHEN, CDR2 SYDVKM. This CDR3 is 13 amino acids long. The CDR3, as DNA: TGTGCCACGCAGGGTACGAACACCGGGGAGCTGTTTTTT. Encoded protein: CATQGTNTGELFF.

The chain employs TRBV29-1 and TRBJ2-1, with 8 bases that match TRBD1. After removal of 0 bases from V and 9 bases from J, the junction contained 7 bases not matched to a gene. The CDR3 is 14 residues long. The germline gives CDR1 SQVTM, CDR2 ANQGSEA. In DNA form, the CDR3 reads TGCAGCGTTGAAGAGGGCAGGGGGCGCGGTGAGCAGTTCTTC. Translation gives CSVEEGRGRGEQFF.